This is a list of T cell receptor beta chains from one sample in a study of T cells in Graves' hyperthyroidism and ophthalmopathy. MiXCR, applied by TCRdb to the multiplex PCR reads, yields one record per CDR3 protein. The sample carries 650,000 to 850,000 distinct CDR3 sequences, 18% recorded once. Sequenced input: blood. The receptors were sampled from a woman aged 45-65 years with Graves' hyperthyroidism that later progressed to Graves' ophthalmopathy. The CDR3 runs from the conserved cysteine through the conserved F or W. The D gene is left open where the match is weak. Clone size, where shown, is once, few, many, or a class for clones that have expanded.

d_call: TRBD2; j_call: TRBJ2-3; clone_size: .; v_call: TRBV20-1; cdr3_aa: CSASDVAGGFRDTQYF; cdr3_nt: TGCAGTGCTAGTGACGTAGCGGGGGGGTTCAGAGATACGCAGTATTTT
d_call: .; j_call: TRBJ1-5; clone_size: .; v_call: TRBV6-1; cdr3_aa: CASSEQLNQPQHF; cdr3_nt: TGTGCCAGCAGTGAACAGTTAAATCAGCCCCAGCATTTT
d_call: .; j_call: TRBJ2-3; clone_size: few; v_call: TRBV24-1; cdr3_aa: CATSEQTSPQYF; cdr3_nt: TGTGCCACCAGTGAACAGACGAGCCCGCAGTATTTT
d_call: TRBD2; j_call: TRBJ2-3; clone_size: few; v_call: TRBV11-2; cdr3_aa: CASSLSGGLVTDTQYF; cdr3_nt: TGTGCCAGCAGCTTATCGGGGGGGCTAGTCACAGATACGCAGTATTTT
d_call: .; j_call: TRBJ2-1; clone_size: .; v_call: TRBV6-5; cdr3_aa: CASSFIGAGADNEQFF; cdr3_nt: TGTGCCAGCAGTTTCATCGGGGCGGGGGCAGACAATGAGCAGTTCTTC
d_call: .; j_call: TRBJ2-2; clone_size: many; v_call: TRBV5-1; cdr3_aa: CASSLRISTANTGELFF; cdr3_nt: TGCGCCAGCAGCTTGAGGATATCGACAGCCAACACCGGGGAGCTGTTTTTT
d_call: TRBD1; j_call: TRBJ1-5; clone_size: .; v_call: TRBV15; cdr3_aa: CATSRDRAGGPQPQHF; cdr3_nt: TGTGCCACCAGCAGAGATCGGGCAGGGGGCCCTCAGCCCCAGCATTTT
d_call: .; j_call: TRBJ2-3; clone_size: .; v_call: TRBV5-5; cdr3_aa: CASSSRPTPADTQYF; cdr3_nt: TGTGCCAGCAGCTCGCGGCCCACCCCGGCGGATACGCAGTATTTT
d_call: TRBD1; j_call: TRBJ1-4; clone_size: .; v_call: TRBV13; cdr3_aa: CASSLLPGQGIEKLFF; cdr3_nt: TGTGCCAGCAGCCTACTCCCGGGACAGGGTATCGAAAAACTGTTTTTT
d_call: .; j_call: TRBJ2-2; clone_size: many; v_call: TRBV30; cdr3_aa: CAWTGQFTGELFF; cdr3_nt: TGTGCCTGGACTGGACAGTTCACCGGGGAGCTGTTTTTT